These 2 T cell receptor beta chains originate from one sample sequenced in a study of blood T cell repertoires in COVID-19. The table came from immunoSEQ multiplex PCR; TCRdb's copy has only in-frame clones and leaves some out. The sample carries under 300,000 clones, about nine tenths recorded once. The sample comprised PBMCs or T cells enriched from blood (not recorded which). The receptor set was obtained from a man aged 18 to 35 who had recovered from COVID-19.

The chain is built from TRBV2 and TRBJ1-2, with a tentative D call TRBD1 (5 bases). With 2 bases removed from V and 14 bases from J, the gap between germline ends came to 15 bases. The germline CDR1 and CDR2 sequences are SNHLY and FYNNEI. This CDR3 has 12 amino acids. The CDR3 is CASSERPGLETF. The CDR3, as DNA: TGTGCCAGCAGTGAACGGCCAGGGTTGGAAACCTTC.

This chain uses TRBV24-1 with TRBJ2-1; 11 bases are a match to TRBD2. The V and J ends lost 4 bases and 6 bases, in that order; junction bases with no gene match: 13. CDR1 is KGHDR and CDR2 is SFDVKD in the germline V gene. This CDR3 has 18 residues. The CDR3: CATSDPLEDTSGSNEQFF. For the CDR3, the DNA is TGTGCCACCAGTGACCCCTTGGAAGATACTAGCGGGAGCAATGAGCAGTTCTTC.